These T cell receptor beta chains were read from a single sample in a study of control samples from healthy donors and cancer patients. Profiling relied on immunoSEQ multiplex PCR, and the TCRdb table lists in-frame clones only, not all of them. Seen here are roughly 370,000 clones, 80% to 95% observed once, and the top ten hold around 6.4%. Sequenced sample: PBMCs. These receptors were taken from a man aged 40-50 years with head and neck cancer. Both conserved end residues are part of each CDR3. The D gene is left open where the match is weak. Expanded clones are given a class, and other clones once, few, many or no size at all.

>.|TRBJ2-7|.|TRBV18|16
CASSPLGQGKPYEQYF
TGTGCCAGCTCACCACTCGGCCAGGGGAAGCCCTACGAGCAGTACTTC
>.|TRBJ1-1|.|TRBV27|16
CASSQGFGAVGTEAFF
TGTGCCAGCAGTCAGGGGTTTGGGGCTGTAGGCACTGAAGCTTTCTTT
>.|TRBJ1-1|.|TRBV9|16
CASSPNNRVGATEAFF
TGTGCCAGCAGCCCTAATAACAGGGTTGGTGCCACTGAAGCTTTCTTT
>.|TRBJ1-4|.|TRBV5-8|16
CASSASPGTTNEKLFF
TGTGCCAGCAGCGCCAGTCCAGGGACAACTAATGAAAAACTGTTTTTT
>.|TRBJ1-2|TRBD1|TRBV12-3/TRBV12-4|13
CASSSQGARGYTF
TGTGCCAGCAGCAGCCAGGGGGCGCGGGGCTACACCTTC
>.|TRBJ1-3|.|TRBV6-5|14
CASSLRGGGNTIYF
TGTGCCAGCAGCCTCCGCGGTGGGGGAAACACCATATATTTT
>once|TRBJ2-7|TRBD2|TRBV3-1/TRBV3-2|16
CASSHTTSGRAYEQYF
TGTGCCAGCAGCCACACCACTAGCGGGAGGGCCTACGAGCAGTACTTC
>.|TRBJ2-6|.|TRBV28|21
CASSLLPALWEEISGANVLTF
TGTGCCAGCAGTCTATTACCGGCTTTGTGGGAAGAAATATCTGGGGCCAACGTCCTGACTTTC
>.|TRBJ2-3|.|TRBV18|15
CASSPRVGGTDTQYF
TGTGCCAGCTCACCAAGGGTCGGCGGTACAGATACGCAGTATTTT
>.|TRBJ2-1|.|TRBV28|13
CASTKSSYNEQFF
TGTGCCAGCACCAAGAGCTCCTACAATGAGCAGTTCTTC
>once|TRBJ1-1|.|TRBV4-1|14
CASSQQTGNTEAFF
TGCGCCAGCAGCCAACAAACAGGGAACACTGAAGCTTTCTTT
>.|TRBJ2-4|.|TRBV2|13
CASLSGVQNIQYF
TGTGCCAGCCTTTCTGGGGTCCAAAACATTCAGTACTTC
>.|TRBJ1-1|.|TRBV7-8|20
CASSHIPPKDSGSPNTEAFF
TGTGCCAGCAGCCACATCCCCCCTAAGGACAGTGGGTCCCCTAACACTGAAGCTTTCTTT
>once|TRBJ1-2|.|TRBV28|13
CASSSGEFYGYTF
TGTGCCAGCAGTTCCGGGGAGTTCTATGGCTACACCTTC
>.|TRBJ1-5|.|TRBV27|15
CASSPGTGGSQPQHF
TGTGCCAGCAGCCCCGGAACAGGAGGTAGTCAGCCCCAGCATTTT
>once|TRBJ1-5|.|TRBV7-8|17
CASSLEQGGISNQPQHF
TGTGCCAGCAGCTTAGAACAGGGTGGGATTAGCAATCAGCCCCAGCATTTT
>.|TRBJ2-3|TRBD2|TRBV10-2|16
CASTEKGTSKSDTQYF
TGCGCCAGCACCGAAAAGGGGACTAGTAAGTCAGATACGCAGTATTTT
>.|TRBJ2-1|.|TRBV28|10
CASSLNEQFF
TGTGCCAGCAGTTTGAATGAGCAGTTCTTC
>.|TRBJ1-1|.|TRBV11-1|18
CASSLALMGLTVNTEAFF
TGTGCCAGCAGCTTAGCGCTAATGGGTCTTACAGTAAACACTGAAGCTTTCTTT
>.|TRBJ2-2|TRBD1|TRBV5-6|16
CASSLGRGLGTGELFF
TGTGCCAGCAGCTTGGGCAGGGGGCTGGGCACCGGGGAGCTGTTTTTT
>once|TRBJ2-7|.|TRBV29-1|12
CSVDDGAYEQYF
TGCAGCGTTGACGACGGCGCCTACGAGCAGTACTTC
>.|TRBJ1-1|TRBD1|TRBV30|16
CAWMNVGTGKFTEAFF
TGTGCCTGGATGAACGTGGGGACAGGGAAGTTCACTGAAGCTTTCTTT
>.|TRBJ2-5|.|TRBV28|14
CASSLPLGVETQYF
TGTGCCAGCAGTTTGCCGCTGGGGGTTGAGACCCAGTACTTC
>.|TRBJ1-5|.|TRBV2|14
CASSLSGSYQPQHF
TGTGCCAGCAGTTTAAGTGGTAGTTATCAGCCCCAGCATTTT
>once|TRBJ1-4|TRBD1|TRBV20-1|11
CSATGSEKLFF
TGCAGTGCGACAGGGAGCGAAAAACTGTTTTTT
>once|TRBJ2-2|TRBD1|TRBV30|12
CAQQGAFGELFF
TGTGCCCAACAGGGGGCGTTCGGGGAGCTGTTTTTT
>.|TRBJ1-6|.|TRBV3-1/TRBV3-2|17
CASSQPKGQGGNSPLHF
TGTGCCAGCAGCCAACCAAAGGGGCAGGGTGGTAATTCACCCCTCCACTTT
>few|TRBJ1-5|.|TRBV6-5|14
CASSYQASNQPQHF
TGTGCCAGCAGTTACCAGGCTAGCAATCAGCCCCAGCATTTT
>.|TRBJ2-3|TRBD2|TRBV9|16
CASSVDAGVSVDTQYF
TGTGCCAGCAGCGTAGACGCGGGAGTAAGTGTAGATACGCAGTATTTT
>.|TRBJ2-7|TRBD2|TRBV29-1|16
CSVAGTSGSLSYEQYF
TGCAGCGTTGCAGGGACTAGCGGGAGCTTGTCCTACGAGCAGTACTTC
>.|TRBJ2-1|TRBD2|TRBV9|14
CASTGTSERGEQFF
TGTGCCAGCACCGGGACTAGCGAACGGGGTGAGCAGTTCTTC
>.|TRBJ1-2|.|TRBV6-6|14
CASSYSQDLYGYTF
TGTGCCAGCAGTTACTCTCAGGACCTCTATGGCTACACCTTC
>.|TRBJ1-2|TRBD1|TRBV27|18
CARTGTGASFQANYGYTF
TGTGCCAGGACCGGGACAGGGGCCTCTTTCCAAGCTAACTATGGCTACACCTTC
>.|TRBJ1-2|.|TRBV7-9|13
CASSHGTDYGYTF
TGTGCCAGCAGCCACGGGACGGATTATGGCTACACCTTC
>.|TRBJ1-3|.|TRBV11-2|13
CASSLVLQRTIYF
TGTGCCAGCAGCTTAGTCCTCCAGCGCACCATATATTTT
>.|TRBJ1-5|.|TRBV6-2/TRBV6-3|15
CASSGPGGVNQPQHF
TGTGCCAGCAGTGGCCCCGGGGGGGTCAATCAGCCCCAGCATTTT
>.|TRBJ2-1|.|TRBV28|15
CASSLSGLPYNEQFF
TGTGCCAGCAGTTTATCAGGGCTACCTTACAATGAGCAGTTCTTC
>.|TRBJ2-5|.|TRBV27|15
CASQRPGPEQETQYF
TGTGCCAGCCAACGGCCGGGGCCCGAACAAGAGACCCAGTACTTC
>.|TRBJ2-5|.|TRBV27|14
CASSLLVGSETQYF
TGTGCCAGCAGTTTATTGGTGGGGTCGGAGACCCAGTACTTC
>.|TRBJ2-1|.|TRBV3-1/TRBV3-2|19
CASSQGGRELTLLYNEQFF
TGTGCCAGCAGCCAAGGGGGGCGGGAGTTGACTTTACTTTACAATGAGCAGTTCTTC
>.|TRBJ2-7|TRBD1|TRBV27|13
CASSSRTGGEQYF
TGTGCCAGCAGTTCAAGGACAGGGGGCGAGCAGTACTTC
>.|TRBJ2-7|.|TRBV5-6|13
CASSLGQSYEQYF
TGTGCCAGCAGCTTGGGACAGTCCTACGAGCAGTACTTC
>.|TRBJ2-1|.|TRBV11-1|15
CASSSGGLVVNEQFF
TGTGCCAGCAGCTCCGGCGGCTTGGTTGTCAATGAGCAGTTCTTC
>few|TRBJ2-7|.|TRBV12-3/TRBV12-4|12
CAPLRVSYEQYF
TGTGCCCCCCTAAGGGTCTCCTACGAGCAGTACTTC
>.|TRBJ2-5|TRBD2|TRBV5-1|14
CASRQRGGSETQYF
TGCGCCAGCAGGCAGCGGGGGGGGTCAGAGACCCAGTACTTC
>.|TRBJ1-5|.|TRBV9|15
CASSVTGIGNQPQHF
TGTGCCAGCAGCGTAACCGGGATAGGCAATCAGCCCCAGCATTTT
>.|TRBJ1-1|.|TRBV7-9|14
CAVGGDVMNTEAFF
TGTGCCGTCGGGGGGGATGTGATGAACACTGAAGCTTTCTTT
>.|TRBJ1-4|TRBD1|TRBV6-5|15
CASRTRQGVDEKLFF
TGTGCCAGCAGGACCCGACAGGGGGTGGATGAAAAACTGTTTTTT
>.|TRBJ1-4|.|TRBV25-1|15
CASSEYRGSDEKLFF
TGTGCCAGCAGTGAATATCGAGGGAGCGATGAAAAACTGTTTTTT
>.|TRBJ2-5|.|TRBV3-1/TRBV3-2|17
CASSQGTQTGEEETQYF
TGTGCCAGCAGCCAAGGAACACAGACGGGGGAGGAGGAGACCCAGTACTTC
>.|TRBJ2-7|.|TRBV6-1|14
CASSDLGGNYEQYF
TGTGCCAGCAGTGACCTAGGGGGTAATTACGAGCAGTACTTC
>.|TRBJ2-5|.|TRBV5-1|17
CASSLFPDGRNRETQYF
TGCGCCAGCAGCTTGTTCCCCGACGGGAGAAACAGAGAGACCCAGTACTTC
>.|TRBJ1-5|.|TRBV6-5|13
CASSLQGNQPQHF
TGTGCCAGCAGTCTGCAGGGAAATCAGCCCCAGCATTTT
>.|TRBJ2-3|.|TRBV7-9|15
CASSLAGSSTDTQYF
TGTGCCAGCAGCTTAGCCGGGAGTAGCACAGATACGCAGTATTTT
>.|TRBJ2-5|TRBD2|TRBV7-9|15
CASSPGTSGRGTQYF
TGTGCCAGCAGCCCCGGGACTAGCGGGAGAGGGACCCAGTACTTC
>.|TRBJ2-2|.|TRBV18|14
CASSAGQNTGELFF
TGTGCCAGCTCAGCGGGACAGAACACCGGGGAGCTGTTTTTT
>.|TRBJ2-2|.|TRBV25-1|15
CASSEYKQGNGELFF
TGTGCCAGCAGTGAATATAAACAGGGCAACGGGGAGCTGTTTTTT
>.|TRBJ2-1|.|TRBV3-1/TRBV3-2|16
CASSRMRQPVYNEQFF
TGTGCCAGCAGCCGAATGAGACAGCCTGTCTACAATGAGCAGTTCTTC
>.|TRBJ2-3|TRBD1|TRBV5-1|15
CASSSTRDRGDTQYF
TGCGCCAGCAGCTCGACCCGGGACAGGGGGGATACGCAGTATTTT